Below, 2 T cell receptor beta chains from the same sample are listed, as sequenced in a study of blood T cell repertoires in COVID-19. Assay: immunoSEQ multiplex PCR; the TCRdb copy retains only in-frame clones and omits some. This table holds about 98,000 clones, approximately 81% found once. Sequenced input: peripheral blood. The receptor source for this set is a woman older than 75 with acute or convalescent COVID-19.

This clone was seen a few times. The chain carries TRBV24-1 and TRBJ1-1; 9 nucleotides match TRBD1. Germline values: CDR1 KGHDR, CDR2 SFDVKD. The CDR3 spans 15 residues. The ends lost 4 bases at V and 4 bases at J; junction bases unmatched: 6. CDR3 nucleotide sequence: TGTGCCACCAGTGACCACAGGGGGCTTGGCACTGAAGCTTTCTTT. Protein product: CATSDHRGLGTEAFF.

V gene TRBV3-1 (or the pseudogene TRBV3-2) combines with J gene TRBJ2-5, with 11 bases matching TRBD1. Losses at the gene ends were 5 bases for V and 4 bases for J; bases not matched to a gene: 6. Germline lookup yields CDR1 LGHDT and CDR2 YNNKEL (reference sequence). The CDR3 has 15 amino acids. CDR3 residues: CASSSRDRGIETQYF. CDR3 bases: TGTGCCAGCAGCTCCCGGGACAGGGGGATAGAGACCCAGTACTTC.